This T cell receptor (beta chain) was obtained from a study of Tregs in tolerant kidney transplant recipients. As to this clone: The target antigen is unknown. Coverage ceases 3 residues before the CDR3 finishes, and the germline J gene fills in the end.

The germline V gene encodes CDR1 MNHNS and CDR2 SASEGT. The CDR3 consists of 18 residues. The V gene end was trimmed by 1 base and the J gene end by 0 bases; junction bases not matched to a gene: 9. Unstimulated regulatory T cells (CD4+CD25+CD127-), CD4+CD25- non-regulatory cells, CD4 and CD8 cells were FACS-sorted from thawed PBMCs. Whole-study findings and limits: Few patients were studied, so findings need validation in larger groups. Biological reproducibility was not directly addressed in this study.

Sequenced by immunoSEQ multiplex PCR; TCRdb stores in-frame clones only, minus some. This repertoire includes 50,000 to 65,000 clones. The source of this sequence is a human donor who received a combined kidney and bone marrow transplant. This specimen consisted of CD4+ T cells from blood, obtained before the transplant. The chain recombines TRBV6-1 with TRBJ1-3; 7 bases line up with TRBD1. The CDR3 loop is CASSEEGAGPYSGNTIYF. Partial CDR3 DNA: TGTGCCAGCAGTGAAGAGGGGGCGGGGCCTTACTCTGGAAACACC.